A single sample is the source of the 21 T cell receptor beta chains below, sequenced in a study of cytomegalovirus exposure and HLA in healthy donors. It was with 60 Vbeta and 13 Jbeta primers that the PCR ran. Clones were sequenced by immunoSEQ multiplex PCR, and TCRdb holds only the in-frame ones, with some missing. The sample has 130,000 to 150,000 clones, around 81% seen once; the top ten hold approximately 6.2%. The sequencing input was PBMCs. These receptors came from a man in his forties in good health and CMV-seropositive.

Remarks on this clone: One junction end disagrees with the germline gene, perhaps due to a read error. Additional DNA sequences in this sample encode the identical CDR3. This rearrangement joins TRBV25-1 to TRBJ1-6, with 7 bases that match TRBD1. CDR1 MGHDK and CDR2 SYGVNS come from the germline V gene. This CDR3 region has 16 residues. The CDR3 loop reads CASSDPTGPNNSPLHF. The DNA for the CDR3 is TGTGCCAGCAGTGACCCGACAGGGCCTAATAATTCCCCCCTCCACTTT.

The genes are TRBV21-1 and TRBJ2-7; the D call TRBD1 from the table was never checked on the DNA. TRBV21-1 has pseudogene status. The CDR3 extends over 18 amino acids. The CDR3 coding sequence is TGTGCCAGCAGCAACGTAGTCCGGGACAGGGGGCGTCTGTGCGAGCAGTACTTC. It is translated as CASSNVVRDRGRLCEQYF.

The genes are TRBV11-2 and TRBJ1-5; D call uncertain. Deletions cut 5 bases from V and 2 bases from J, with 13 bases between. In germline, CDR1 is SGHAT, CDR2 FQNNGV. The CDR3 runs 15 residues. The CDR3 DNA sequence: TGTGCCAGCAGCCCCTTCGGGAAGGGCAATCAGCCCCAGCATTTT. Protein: CASSPFGKGNQPQHF.

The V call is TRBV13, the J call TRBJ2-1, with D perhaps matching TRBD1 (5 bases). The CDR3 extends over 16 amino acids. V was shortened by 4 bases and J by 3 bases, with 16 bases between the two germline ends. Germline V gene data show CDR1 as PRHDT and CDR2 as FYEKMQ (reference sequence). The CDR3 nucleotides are TGTGCCAGCAGCTCCTCTCCTCAGGGATTCTACAATGAGCAGTTCTTC. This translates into CASSSSPQGFYNEQFF.

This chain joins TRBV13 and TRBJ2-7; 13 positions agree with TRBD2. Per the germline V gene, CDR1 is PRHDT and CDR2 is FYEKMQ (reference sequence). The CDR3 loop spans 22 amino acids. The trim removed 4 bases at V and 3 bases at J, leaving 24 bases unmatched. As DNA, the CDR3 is TGTGCCAGCAGCTATTCGGGACTAGCGGGGACGACGTGGAGCGCTGGGGTCTACGAGCAGTACTTC. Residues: CASSYSGLAGTTWSAGVYEQYF.

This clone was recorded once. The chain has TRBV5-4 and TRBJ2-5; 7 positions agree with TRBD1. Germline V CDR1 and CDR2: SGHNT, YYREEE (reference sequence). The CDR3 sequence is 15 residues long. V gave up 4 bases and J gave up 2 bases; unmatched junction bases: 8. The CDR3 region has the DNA TGTGCCAGCAGCCATAGACAGGGCACACAAGAGACCCAGTACTTC. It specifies CASSHRQGTQETQYF.

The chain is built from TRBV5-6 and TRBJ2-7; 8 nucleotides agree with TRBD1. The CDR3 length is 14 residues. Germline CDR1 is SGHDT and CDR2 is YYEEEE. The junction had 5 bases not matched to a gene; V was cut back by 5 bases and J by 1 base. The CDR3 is CASRGTGRSYEQYF. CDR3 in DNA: TGTGCCAGCAGAGGGACAGGTCGGTCCTACGAGCAGTACTTC.

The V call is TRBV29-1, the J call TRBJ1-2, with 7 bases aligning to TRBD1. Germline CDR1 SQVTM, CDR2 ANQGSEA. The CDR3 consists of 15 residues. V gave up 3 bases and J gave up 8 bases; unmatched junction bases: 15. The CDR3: CSVEGQGDFARGYTF. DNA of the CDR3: TGCAGCGTTGAGGGCCAGGGGGATTTTGCTCGAGGCTACACCTTC.

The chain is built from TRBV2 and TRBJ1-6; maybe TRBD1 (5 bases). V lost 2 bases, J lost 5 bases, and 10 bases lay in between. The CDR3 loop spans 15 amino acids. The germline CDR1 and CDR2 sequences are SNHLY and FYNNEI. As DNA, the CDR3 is TGTGCCAGCAGTGAATTGGCAGGGAATAATTCACCCCTCCACTTT. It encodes CASSELAGNNSPLHF.

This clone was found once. The DNA of the CDR3 is TGTGCCAGCAGTTACATTGGCGGCACTGAAGCTTTCTTT. As protein: CASSYIGGTEAFF. The gene calls are TRBV6-6 and TRBJ1-1; D gene ambiguous. The CDR3 sequence is 13 residues long. The germline gives CDR1 MNHNY, CDR2 SVGAGI (reference sequence). V was trimmed by 2 bases and J by 4 bases, leaving 8 bases between them.

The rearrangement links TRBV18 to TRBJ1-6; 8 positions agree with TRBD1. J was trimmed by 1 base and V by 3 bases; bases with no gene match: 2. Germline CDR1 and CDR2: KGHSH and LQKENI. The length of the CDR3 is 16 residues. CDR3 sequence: CASSPTGVSYNSPLHF. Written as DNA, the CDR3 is TGTGCCAGCTCACCGACAGGGGTGTCCTATAATTCACCCCTCCACTTT.

The CDR3 DNA reads TGTGCCAGCAGCACAACAGGCTCGAGGAGCAATCAGCCCCAGCATTTT. This gives the protein CASSTTGSRSNQPQHF. The V and J genes are TRBV28 and TRBJ1-5; D perhaps matches TRBD1 (5 bases). This CDR3 comprises 16 residues. CDR1 and CDR2 (germline): MDHEN, SYDVKM. Trimming stripped 6 bases from V and 1 base from J, with 16 bases between.

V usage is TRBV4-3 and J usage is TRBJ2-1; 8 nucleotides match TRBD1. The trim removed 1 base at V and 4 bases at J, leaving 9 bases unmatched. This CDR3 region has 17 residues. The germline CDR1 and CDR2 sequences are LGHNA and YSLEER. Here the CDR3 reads CASSQVPTGTGYNEQFF. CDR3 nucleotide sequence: TGCGCCAGCAGCCAAGTGCCGACCGGGACAGGATACAATGAGCAGTTCTTC.

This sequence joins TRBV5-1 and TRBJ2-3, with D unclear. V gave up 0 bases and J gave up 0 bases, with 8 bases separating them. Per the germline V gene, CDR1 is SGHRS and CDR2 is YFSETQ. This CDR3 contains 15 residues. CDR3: CASSLEAASTDTQYF. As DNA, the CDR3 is TGCGCCAGCAGCTTGGAGGCGGCGAGCACAGATACGCAGTATTTT. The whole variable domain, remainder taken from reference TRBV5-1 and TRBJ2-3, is KAGVTQTPRYLIKTRGQQVTLSCSPISGHRSVSWYQQTPGQGLQFLFEYFSETQRNKGNFPGRFSGRQFSNSRSEMNVSTLELGDSALYLCASSLEAASTDTQYFGPGTRLTVL.

CDR3 loop: CAASRLDRDNQPQHF. The CDR3 nucleotides are TGTGCCGCATCCAGATTGGACAGGGACAATCAGCCCCAGCATTTT. The chain carries TRBV19 and TRBJ1-5; 8 nucleotides line up with TRBD1. The germline V gene has CDR1 LNHDA and CDR2 SQIVND (reference sequence). V shed 11 bases and J 3 bases; nucleotides not matched to a gene: 12. The CDR3 loop spans 15 amino acids.

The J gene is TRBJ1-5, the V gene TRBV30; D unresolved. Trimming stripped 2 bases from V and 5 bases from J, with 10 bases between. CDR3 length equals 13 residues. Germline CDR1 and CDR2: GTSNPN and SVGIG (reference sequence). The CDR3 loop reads CAWSREGDQPQHF. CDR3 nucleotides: TGTGCCTGGAGTAGGGAGGGAGATCAGCCCCAGCATTTT.

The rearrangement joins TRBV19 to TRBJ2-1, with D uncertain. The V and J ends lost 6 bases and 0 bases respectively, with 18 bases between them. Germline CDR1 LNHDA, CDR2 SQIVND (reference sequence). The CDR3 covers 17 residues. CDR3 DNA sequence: TGTGCCAGTAGCAAACCCCTACTCCTACTCTCCTACAATGAGCAGTTCTTC. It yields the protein CASSKPLLLLSYNEQFF. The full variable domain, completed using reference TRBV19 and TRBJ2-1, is DGGITQSPKYLFRKEGQNVTLSCEQNLNHDAMYWYRQDPGQGLRLIYYSQIVNDFQKGDIAEGYSVSREKKESFPLTVTSAQKNPTAFYLCASSKPLLLLSYNEQFFGPGTRLTVL.

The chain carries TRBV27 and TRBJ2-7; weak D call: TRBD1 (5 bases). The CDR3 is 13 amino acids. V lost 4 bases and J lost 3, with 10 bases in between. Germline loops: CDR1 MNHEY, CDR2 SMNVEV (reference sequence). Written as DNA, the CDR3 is TGTGCCAGCAGTTACAGGAGTAACTACGAGCAGTACTTC. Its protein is CASSYRSNYEQYF.

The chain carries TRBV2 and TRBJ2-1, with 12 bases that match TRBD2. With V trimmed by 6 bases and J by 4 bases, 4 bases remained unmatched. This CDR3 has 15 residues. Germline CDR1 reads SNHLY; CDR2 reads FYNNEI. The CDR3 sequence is CASRGGTSGYNEQFF. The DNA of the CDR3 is TGTGCCAGCAGGGGGGGGACTAGCGGGTACAATGAGCAGTTCTTC.

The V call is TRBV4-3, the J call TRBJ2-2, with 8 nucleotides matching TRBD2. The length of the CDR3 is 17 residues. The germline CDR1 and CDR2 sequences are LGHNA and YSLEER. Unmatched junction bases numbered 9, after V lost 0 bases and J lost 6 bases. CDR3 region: CASSQDLAGGWAGELFF. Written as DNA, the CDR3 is TGCGCCAGCAGCCAAGATCTTGCGGGGGGCTGGGCCGGGGAGCTGTTTTTT.

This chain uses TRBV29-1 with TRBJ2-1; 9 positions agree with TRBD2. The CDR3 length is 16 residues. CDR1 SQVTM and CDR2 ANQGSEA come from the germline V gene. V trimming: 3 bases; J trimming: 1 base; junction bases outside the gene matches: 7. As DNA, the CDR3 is TGCAGCGTTGACGGTGCGGGAGGGCTTTCCTACAATGAGCAGTTCTTC. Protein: CSVDGAGGLSYNEQFF.